These T cell receptor beta chains were read from a single sample in a study of blood T cells in healthy people across ages. TCRdb used MiXCR to reprocess the 5' RACE reads, holding one entry per CDR3 protein. Of approximately 800,000 distinct CDR3 sequences listed, 56% are singletons. Material for sequencing was blood. The receptors originated from a man aged 40-50 years in good health. The conserved cysteine and the conserved F or W are not part of the CDR3 here. The order of the fields is CDR3 length, D gene, V gene, J gene, CDR3 protein. A D gene is named only where the DNA matches it firmly.

len: 10
d_gene: .
v_gene: TRBV6-2/TRBV6-3
j_gene: TRBJ1-6
CDR3aa: ASSYVGHLLH

len: 13
d_gene: .
v_gene: TRBV9
j_gene: TRBJ2-3
CDR3aa: ASSVGTTNTDTQY

len: 17
d_gene: TRBD2
v_gene: TRBV11-2
j_gene: TRBJ2-5
CDR3aa: ASSFPLLWRGGIRNEQY

len: 14
d_gene: .
v_gene: TRBV28
j_gene: TRBJ2-5
CDR3aa: ASSLSGGSDVETQY

len: 11
d_gene: .
v_gene: TRBV29-1
j_gene: TRBJ1-2
CDR3aa: SVEFGGASGYT

len: 12
d_gene: .
v_gene: TRBV28
j_gene: TRBJ2-7
CDR3aa: ASRLQGLEYEQY

len: 13
d_gene: TRBD2
v_gene: TRBV6-4
j_gene: TRBJ2-3
CDR3aa: ASSESPGGTDTQY

len: 11
d_gene: .
v_gene: TRBV4-2
j_gene: TRBJ2-5
CDR3aa: ASGLGNQETQY

len: 12
d_gene: TRBD2
v_gene: TRBV28
j_gene: TRBJ2-7
CDR3aa: ASRTSGRTYEQY

len: 12
d_gene: .
v_gene: TRBV7-2
j_gene: TRBJ1-5
CDR3aa: ASSLESGDQPQH

len: 13
d_gene: TRBD1
v_gene: TRBV10-3
j_gene: TRBJ2-5
CDR3aa: ATEATGGDGETQY

len: 13
d_gene: .
v_gene: TRBV28
j_gene: TRBJ1-2
CDR3aa: ASSSTLGGQYGYT

len: 10
d_gene: TRBD1
v_gene: TRBV20-1
j_gene: TRBJ1-1
CDR3aa: SADRDDTEAF

len: 12
d_gene: .
v_gene: TRBV4-1
j_gene: TRBJ2-4
CDR3aa: ASSQSQGGNIQY

len: 9
d_gene: .
v_gene: TRBV9
j_gene: TRBJ2-1
CDR3aa: ASSPGLEQF

len: 13
d_gene: TRBD1
v_gene: TRBV2
j_gene: TRBJ1-6
CDR3aa: ASRSDRSNNSPLH

len: 14
d_gene: .
v_gene: TRBV7-9
j_gene: TRBJ2-7
CDR3aa: ASSPGAQGWSYEQY

len: 13
d_gene: .
v_gene: TRBV2
j_gene: .
CDR3aa: ASSEEGGGVYEQY

len: 14
d_gene: TRBD1
v_gene: TRBV5-1
j_gene: TRBJ1-1
CDR3aa: ASSLGTGALNTEAF

len: 12
d_gene: .
v_gene: TRBV2
j_gene: TRBJ1-5
CDR3aa: ASSETGDEQPQH

len: 12
d_gene: .
v_gene: TRBV7-2
j_gene: TRBJ2-6
CDR3aa: ASSGDSGANVLT

len: 13
d_gene: .
v_gene: TRBV20-1
j_gene: TRBJ2-1
CDR3aa: SASGGSGLTDEQF

len: 13
d_gene: .
v_gene: TRBV3-1
j_gene: TRBJ1-1
CDR3aa: ASSQDVTMNTEAF

len: 13
d_gene: TRBD1
v_gene: TRBV6-6
j_gene: TRBJ2-7
CDR3aa: ASRGTAEIPYEQY

len: 11
d_gene: .
v_gene: TRBV6-2/TRBV6-3
j_gene: TRBJ2-5
CDR3aa: ASSNRYQETQY

len: 12
d_gene: .
v_gene: TRBV27
j_gene: TRBJ1-1
CDR3aa: ASSSLGLDAEAF

len: 9
d_gene: .
v_gene: TRBV20-1
j_gene: TRBJ2-7
CDR3aa: SARVQGGQY

len: 15
d_gene: TRBD1
v_gene: TRBV7-2
j_gene: TRBJ2-5
CDR3aa: ASSPQTPGTGSETQY

len: 13
d_gene: TRBD1
v_gene: TRBV5-1
j_gene: TRBJ2-5
CDR3aa: ASSLGQGRQETQY

len: 13
d_gene: TRBD1
v_gene: TRBV4-1
j_gene: TRBJ1-5
CDR3aa: ASSQGGTGAQPQH

len: 15
d_gene: .
v_gene: TRBV7-6
j_gene: TRBJ2-4
CDR3aa: ASSLLPGQGGQEAQY

len: 12
d_gene: TRBD1
v_gene: TRBV29-1
j_gene: TRBJ2-2
CDR3aa: SARQGIDNGELF

len: 13
d_gene: .
v_gene: TRBV15
j_gene: TRBJ2-5
CDR3aa: ATSREGIRGETQY

len: 15
d_gene: .
v_gene: TRBV9
j_gene: TRBJ2-5
CDR3aa: ASSLPRSGNLGETQY

len: 16
d_gene: .
v_gene: TRBV27
j_gene: TRBJ2-3
CDR3aa: ASSPGFPTSLTTDTQY

len: 12
d_gene: TRBD2
v_gene: TRBV9
j_gene: TRBJ2-3
CDR3aa: ASSAGGGPDTQY

len: 13
d_gene: .
v_gene: TRBV11-2
j_gene: TRBJ2-5
CDR3aa: ASSSLRGGLETQY

len: 12
d_gene: .
v_gene: TRBV27
j_gene: TRBJ2-7
CDR3aa: ASSSRGRAYEQY

len: 7
d_gene: .
v_gene: TRBV27
j_gene: TRBJ2-3
CDR3aa: ASIDTQY

len: 12
d_gene: TRBD1
v_gene: TRBV10-3
j_gene: TRBJ2-7
CDR3aa: AIRETQGASEQY

len: 12
d_gene: TRBD1
v_gene: TRBV10-3
j_gene: TRBJ1-1
CDR3aa: AISPRGRDTEAF